This T cell receptor beta chain was recorded in a study of post-analysis software for immune sequencing data. Study background: Progressive-relapsing, secondary progressive and relapsing-remitting multiple sclerosis were among the disease courses included. Study results and limitations: Comparison with controls showed significantly lower normalized Chao1 diversity in multiple sclerosis patients. Under F measure analysis, samples from one preparation batch co-clustered strongly. Patients had higher frequencies than controls of about 5 TRBV segments, including TRBV5-6, TRBV5-1 and TRBV20-1.

CDR1 is SQVTM, CDR2 ANQGSEA, per germline. This CDR3 is built from 13 residues. The V gene lost 3 bases and the J gene lost 4 bases, with 12 bases spanning the gap. This clonotype was observed a few times. Its specificity is not known. A much larger clone lies one base from this, so it may be a read error. Prepared libraries of TCR beta cDNA carried unique molecular identifiers. TCRdb called the PCR reads again in MiXCR, with one record for every CDR3 protein. The data hold a few hundred thousand distinct CDR3 sequences, with around 34% observed a single time. Material: blood. This rearrangement joins TRBV29-1 to TRBJ1-1, with a weak D call TRBD1 (5 bases). The TCR comes from a girl under 18 with multiple sclerosis. The CDR3 DNA follows: TGCAGCGTTGAGGGAGAGAGGGGCACTGAAGCTTTCTTT. Its protein product is CSVEGERGTEAFF.